This T cell receptor beta chain was recorded in a study of T cells after yellow fever vaccination. TCRdb independently ran MiXCR on the 5' RACE reads; one entry per CDR3 protein. The sample carries just under 600,000 distinct CDR3 sequences, roughly 14% recorded once. Sequenced here: PBMCs, sampled on the day of the yellow fever booster vaccination. This receptor was taken from a man aged 25-40 years who received the YFV17D yellow fever vaccine.

CDR3 region: CASSFQIGPYNEQFF. The DNA of the CDR3 is TGTGCCAGCAGTTTCCAGATCGGCCCCTACAATGAGCAGTTCTTC. The gene calls are TRBV27 and TRBJ2-1; no clear D. Germline values: CDR1 MNHEY, CDR2 SMNVEV (reference sequence). The CDR3 contains 15 residues. The germline V and J ends were trimmed by 3 bases and 2 bases, with 11 bases remaining between them.